This entry is about one TCR beta chain. The germline CDR1 and CDR2 sequences are LNHDA and SQIVND (reference sequence). V lost 10 bases, J lost 2 bases, and 13 bases stayed unmatched. There are 16 residues in the CDR3. The assay was immunoSEQ multiplex PCR, and TCRdb's table has in-frame clones only and misses some. The sample has around 18,000 clones, 70% to 90% seen once. This sample is drawn from a study of control samples from healthy donors and cancer patients. The sample comprised PBMCs. The TCR sequence derives from an older woman with colorectal cancer. J is TRBJ1-5 and V is TRBV19, with TRBD1 matching 8 bases. CDR3: CATQGARTVGNQPQHF. In DNA, the CDR3 is TGTGCCACCCAGGGGGCCCGGACCGTTGGCAATCAGCCCCAGCATTTT.